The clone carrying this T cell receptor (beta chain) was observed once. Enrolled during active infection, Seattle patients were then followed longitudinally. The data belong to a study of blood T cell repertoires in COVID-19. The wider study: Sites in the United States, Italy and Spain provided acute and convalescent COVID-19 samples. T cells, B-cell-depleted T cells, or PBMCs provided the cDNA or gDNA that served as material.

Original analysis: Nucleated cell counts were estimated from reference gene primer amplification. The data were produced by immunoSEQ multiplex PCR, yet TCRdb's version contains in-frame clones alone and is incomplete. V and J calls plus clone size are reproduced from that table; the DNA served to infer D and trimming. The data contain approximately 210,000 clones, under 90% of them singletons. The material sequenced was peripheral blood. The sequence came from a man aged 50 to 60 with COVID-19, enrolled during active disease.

CDR3 coding DNA: TGTGCCAGCAGTTACTTAGGGGCTGCCCAAGAGACCCAGTACTTC. Amino acids: CASSYLGAAQETQYF. This chain links TRBV6-5 with TRBJ2-5; the D gene is possibly TRBD1 (5 bases). Germline CDR1 and CDR2: MNHEY and SVGAGI. The CDR3 runs 15 residues. The germline V and J ends were trimmed by 1 base and 1 base, with 10 bases remaining between them.